A single sample gave rise to the 32 T cell receptor beta chains below, sequenced in a study of STAT5B mutations in CD4+ large granular lymphocyte leukemia (dated by TCRdb to 2022 to 2024). Libraries were built with the immunoSEQ multiplex PCR assay. Held by TCRdb, this immuneACCESS table contains in-frame sequences only and omits some clones. Under half of the omission traces to an unresolved V gene where checked; the cause of the rest is unknown. For this sample there are 32,000 or so clones; approximately 79% appear just once. The ten largest make up 5.5% to 8% of the sample. Sequences were obtained from CD4+ T cells from blood buffy coats. The receptors derive from a human donor in good health.

This clone was counted a few times. This chain's CDR3 is CASSTPGDFGRETQYF. The CDR3 nucleotides read TGTGCCAGCAGCACGCCCGGGGACTTTGGGAGGGAGACCCAGTACTTC. The J gene is TRBJ2-5, the V gene TRBV7-2; perhaps TRBD2 as D (6 bases). The CDR3 runs 16 residues. V lost 5 bases, J lost 5 bases, and 21 bases lay in between. Germline V CDR1 and CDR2: SGHTA, FQGNSA.

The sample holds one count of this clone. The rearrangement links TRBV19 to TRBJ2-7, with D maybe TRBD2 (7 bases). The V gene lost 1 base and the J gene lost 0 bases, with 10 bases spanning the gap. In germline, CDR1 is LNHDA, CDR2 SQIVND (reference sequence). This CDR3 has 15 residues. For the CDR3, the DNA is TGTGCCAGTAGTATAGGCGGGGGCAACTCCTACGAGCAGTACTTC. It encodes CASSIGGGNSYEQYF.

The chain carries TRBV10-1 and TRBJ2-3; TRBD2 might be the D (7 bases). The CDR3 length is 15 residues. The germline V gene has CDR1 WNHNN and CDR2 SYGVQD (reference sequence). V was cut by 3 bases and J by 7 bases, with 17 bases left in between. The CDR3 bases are TGCGCCAGCAGTGAATGGGGGGGGCCTACCAATACGCAGTATTTT. Its translation is CASSEWGGPTNTQYF.

This chain uses TRBV11-2 with TRBJ2-1, with unresolved D. Germline V gives CDR1 SGHAT, CDR2 FQNNGV. This CDR3 region has 16 residues. Trimming stripped 6 bases from V and 0 bases from J, with 15 bases between. DNA of the CDR3: TGTGCCAGCAGGACGTGGGGTTCGAGCTCCTACAATGAGCAGTTCTTC. Protein product: CASRTWGSSSYNEQFF.

This chain uses TRBV7-9 with TRBJ2-3; unclear D gene. Germline CDR1 is SEHNR and CDR2 is FQNEAQ (reference sequence). There are 16 residues in the CDR3. The ends were cut back, 4 bases at V and 2 bases at J, with 16 bases in the middle. The CDR3 coding sequence is TGTGCCAGCAGCTCTCGACTCCCACGGAACACAGATACGCAGTATTTT. Encoded protein: CASSSRLPRNTDTQYF.

This clone appeared a single time. The gene calls are TRBV27 and TRBJ1-2; 8 nucleotides match TRBD1. The CDR3 spans 13 residues. Germline loops: CDR1 MNHEY, CDR2 SMNVEV (reference sequence). After removal of 4 bases from V and 7 bases from J, the junction contained 5 bases not matched to a gene. CDR3 sequence reads: CASSSQGALGYTF. CDR3 nucleotides: TGTGCCAGCAGTTCTCAGGGGGCGCTTGGCTACACCTTC.

This clone has more than one count but fewer than ten. This chain connects TRBV14 to TRBJ1-1; D ambiguous. V was cut by 4 bases and J by 2 bases, with 8 bases left in between. This CDR3 is 13 amino acids long. Germline loops: CDR1 SGHDN, CDR2 FVKESK. In DNA form, the CDR3 reads TGTGCCAGCAGCCCCCTCCGAAACACTGAAGCTTTCTTT. As protein: CASSPLRNTEAFF. Supplemented by reference TRBV14 and TRBJ1-1, the full variable domain reads EAGVTQFPSHSVIEKGQTVTLRCDPISGHDNLYWYRRVMGKEIKFLLHFVKESKQDESGMPNNRFLAERTGGTYSTLKVQPAELEDSGVYFCASSPLRNTEAFFGQGTRLTVV.

This clone was observed a few times. The rearrangement joins TRBV10-3 to TRBJ1-1, with a possible D match to TRBD1 (6 bases). The germline V and J ends were trimmed by 8 bases and 4 bases, with 17 bases remaining between them. Germline V gene sequence: CDR1 ENHRY, CDR2 SYGVKD. The CDR3 runs to 14 residues. CDR3 bases: TGTGCCATCCAAGCGAGGGACATCGGCACTGAAGCTTTCTTT. Residues: CAIQARDIGTEAFF.

This chain links TRBV27 with TRBJ1-6, with D unclear. Germline V gives CDR1 MNHEY, CDR2 SMNVEV (reference sequence). The CDR3 extends over 14 amino acids. V dropped 4 bases and J dropped 4 bases, with 8 bases sitting between them. The CDR3 is CASSSRHYNSPLHF. As DNA, the CDR3 is TGTGCCAGCAGTTCCAGACATTATAATTCACCCCTCCACTTT.

The gene calls are TRBV18 and TRBJ2-3; D is unresolved. The CDR3 has 13 amino acids. Trimming took 5 bases from V and 4 from J, leaving 10 bases between them. Germline V gene data show CDR1 as KGHSH and CDR2 as LQKENI. The CDR3 DNA follows: TGTGCCAGCTCAATCCCCGGGTCAGATACGCAGTATTTT. It is translated as CASSIPGSDTQYF.

The chain links TRBV6-6 to TRBJ1-1; D gene uncertain. Trimming removed 2 bases from V and 6 bases from J, with 16 bases in between. CDR1 and CDR2 (germline): MNHNY, SVGAGI (reference sequence). This CDR3 contains 15 residues. CDR3: CASSYPARGLSEAFF. Here the CDR3 DNA reads TGTGCCAGCAGTTACCCGGCCCGGGGTCTTTCTGAAGCTTTCTTT.

This clone was recorded once. The V gene is TRBV18, the J gene TRBJ1-6; 7 positions match TRBD1. Trimming took 5 bases from V and 7 from J; bases not matched to a gene: 8. CDR1 and CDR2 (germline): KGHSH, LQKENI. The CDR3 is made up of 15 amino acids. The CDR3 bases are TGTGCCAGCTCAGGAGACAGGGAAAGAAATTCACCCCTCCACTTT. It codes for CASSGDRERNSPLHF. Supplemented by reference TRBV18 and TRBJ1-6, the full variable domain reads NAGVMQNPRHLVRRRGQEARLRCSPMKGHSHVYWYRQLPEEGLKFMVYLQKENIIDESGMPKERFSAEFPKEGPSILRIQQVVRGDSAAYFCASSGDRERNSPLHFGNGTRLTVT.

The chain joins TRBV7-9 to TRBJ1-4; 8 nucleotides match TRBD1. In germline, CDR1 is SEHNR, CDR2 FQNEAQ (reference sequence). V gave up 2 bases and J gave up 8 bases; unmatched junction bases: 4. This CDR3 has 14 amino acids. The CDR3 here is CASSLPQGAEKLFF. The DNA of the CDR3 is TGTGCCAGCAGCTTACCGCAGGGGGCAGAAAAACTGTTTTTT. Based on the CDR3 plus reference TRBV7-9 and TRBJ1-4, the full variable domain is DTGVSQNPRHKITKRGQNVTFRCDPISEHNRLYWYRQTLGQGPEFLTYFQNEAQLEKSRLLSDRFSAERPKGSFSTLEIQRTEQGDSAMYLCASSLPQGAEKLFFGSGTQLSVL.

The V call is TRBV9, the J call TRBJ2-3; D tentatively fits TRBD1 or TRBD2 (6 bases each). V was shortened by 6 bases and J by 1 base, with 12 bases between the two germline ends. CDR3 length equals 14 residues. Germline V gene sequence: CDR1 SGDLS, CDR2 YYNGEE. In nucleotides, the CDR3 is TGTGCCAGCACACCCGGGGGCGGCACAGATACGCAGTATTTT. Amino acid sequence: CASTPGGGTDTQYF.

This clone was seen a handful of times. This chain uses TRBV19 with TRBJ1-6; D gene ambiguous. CDR3 length: 13 residues. Germline CDR1 is LNHDA and CDR2 is SQIVND (reference sequence). Trimming stripped 5 bases from V and 17 bases from J, with 19 bases between. The chain's CDR3 is CASSPKTDTRIHF. The CDR3 coding sequence is TGTGCCAGTAGTCCCAAAACCGACACTCGGATCCACTTT.

This rearrangement joins TRBV29-1 to TRBJ2-3, with a weak D call TRBD2 (7 bases). Trimming stripped 7 bases from V and 3 bases from J, with 14 bases between. This CDR3 contains 13 residues. Germline V gene sequence: CDR1 SQVTM, CDR2 ANQGSEA. CDR3 nucleotides: TGCAGCGAGGGGGGGGGCTGGACAGATACGCAGTATTTT. Translating it yields CSEGGGWTDTQYF.

This chain connects TRBV10-1 to TRBJ2-7; TRBD1 matches at 7 bases. Per the germline V gene, CDR1 is WNHNN and CDR2 is SYGVQD (reference sequence). Losses at the gene ends were 6 bases for V and 9 bases for J; bases not matched to a gene: 14. There are 14 residues in the CDR3. CDR3 sequence: CASSDPARGSRQYF. CDR3 in DNA: TGCGCCAGCAGCGACCCGGCCAGGGGGTCAAGGCAGTACTTC.

The CDR3 region is CASRPDGGYGYTF. The CDR3 DNA sequence: TGTGCCAGCAGACCGGACGGAGGCTATGGCTACACCTTC. The chain couples TRBV28 to TRBJ1-2; D is ambiguous. Trimming cost V 6 bases and J 4 bases, with 12 bases left between them. CDR3 length: 13 amino acids. Germline V gives CDR1 MDHEN, CDR2 SYDVKM.

The V and J genes are TRBV18 and TRBJ1-1; 7 bases line up with TRBD1. The CDR3 runs to 14 residues. From germline, CDR1 is KGHSH and CDR2 LQKENI. Trimming at V came to 0 bases and at J to 5 bases, leaving 3 bases not matched to a gene. The DNA for the CDR3 is TGTGCCAGCTCACCACCTTGGGGACAGACTGAAGCTTTCTTT. Its translation is CASSPPWGQTEAFF.

This chain connects TRBV28 to TRBJ1-2; tentative D call: TRBD1 (5 bases). Trimming pared 3 bases from V and 4 bases from J, leaving 15 bases between. This CDR3 region has 15 residues. Germline CDR1 MDHEN, CDR2 SYDVKM. The CDR3 protein is CASSLGGGYLYGYTF. DNA for the CDR3: TGTGCCAGCAGTTTGGGGGGGGGATATCTCTATGGCTACACCTTC.

The rearrangement uses TRBV6-5 and TRBJ1-1, with D tentatively TRBD1 (5 bases). V shed 6 bases and J shed 4 bases, with 15 bases lying between them. Germline lookup yields CDR1 MNHEY and CDR2 SVGAGI. The CDR3 extends over 14 amino acids. The DNA of the CDR3 is TGTGCCAGCAGACCTGACAGAGGTTCCACTGAAGCTTTCTTT. Its protein product is CASRPDRGSTEAFF.

The table lists this clone with a count of one. J is TRBJ2-7 and V is TRBV5-5; D gene uncertain. Germline CDR1 is SGHKS and CDR2 is YYEKEE (reference sequence). The germline V and J ends were trimmed by 2 bases and 5 bases, with 5 bases remaining between them. The CDR3 contains 11 residues. CDR3 sequence reads: CASSFSDEQYF. The CDR3 DNA sequence: TGTGCCAGCAGCTTCTCGGACGAGCAGTACTTC.

In its sample, this clone was seen a few times. This chain connects TRBV19 to TRBJ1-5; D perhaps matches TRBD1 (5 bases). This CDR3 is built from 15 residues. The ends were cut back, 7 bases at V and 4 bases at J, with 17 bases in the middle. Germline V gives CDR1 LNHDA, CDR2 SQIVND (reference sequence). The DNA of the CDR3 is TGTGCCAGTACTTCTCTGGGACCTCCAAATCAGCCCCAGCATTTT. Protein sequence: CASTSLGPPNQPQHF.

The V call is TRBV19, the J call TRBJ2-1, with 12 bases identical to TRBD2. Germline CDR1 and CDR2: LNHDA and SQIVND (reference sequence). This CDR3 spans 15 amino acids. The V and J ends lost 6 bases and 14 bases, in that order; junction bases with no gene match: 14. The CDR3 reads CASSDWTSGDDGEFF. The CDR3 region has the DNA TGTGCCAGTAGCGATTGGACTAGCGGGGACGATGGGGAGTTCTTC. The full variable domain, in which reference TRBV19 and TRBJ2-1 provide the parts outside the CDR3, is DGGITQSPKYLFRKEGQNVTLSCEQNLNHDAMYWYRQDPGQGLRLIYYSQIVNDFQKGDIAEGYSVSREKKESFPLTVTSAQKNPTAFYLCASSDWTSGDDGEFFGPGTRLTVL.

The chain couples TRBV28 to TRBJ2-3; the D gene could be TRBD1 or TRBD2 (5 bases each). The V and J ends lost 7 bases and 2 bases respectively, with 19 bases between them. The V gene's germline CDR1 is MDHEN and CDR2 SYDVKM. This CDR3 is 16 amino acids long. The CDR3 spells CASNRLGTQYTDTQYF. CDR3 in DNA: TGTGCCAGCAACCGGCTCGGGACGCAATACACAGATACGCAGTATTTT.

This chain uses TRBV19 with TRBJ1-1, with a possible D match to TRBD1 (5 bases). The CDR3 consists of 21 residues. V lost 5 bases and J 1 base, leaving 32 bases between the germline ends. Germline values: CDR1 LNHDA, CDR2 SQIVND (reference sequence). CDR3 sequence reads: CASSPVGVIVWSRGGNTEAFF. The CDR3 DNA reads as TGTGCCAGTAGTCCAGTCGGGGTGATCGTTTGGTCACGGGGGGGGAACACTGAAGCTTTCTTT.

The chain recombines TRBV10-1 with TRBJ2-1; 10 bases are shared with TRBD2. The ends lost 4 bases at V and 6 bases at J; junction bases unmatched: 6. CDR1 is WNHNN and CDR2 is SYGVQD in the germline V gene (reference sequence). This CDR3 is built from 15 residues. The CDR3 sequence is CASSGASGGLNEQFF. The CDR3 DNA follows: TGCGCCAGCAGTGGGGCTAGCGGGGGCCTCAATGAGCAGTTCTTC.

A few counts support this clone. The chain carries TRBV10-3 and TRBJ1-2; D is undetermined. V gave up 0 bases and J gave up 13 bases, with 9 bases separating them. CDR1 is ENHRY, CDR2 SYGVKD, per germline. CDR3 length: 11 amino acids. In DNA, the CDR3 is TGTGCCATCAGTGAGTCGGGGTCAGCCACCTTC. Translating it yields CAISESGSATF.

This clone has a handful of counts. The chain carries TRBV29-1 and TRBJ1-2; no clear D gene. CDR3 size: 14 residues. In germline, CDR1 is SQVTM, CDR2 ANQGSEA. The V and J ends lost 0 bases and 2 bases respectively, with 10 bases between them. CDR3 in amino acids: CSVEDNTRNYGYTF. CDR3 sequence (DNA): TGCAGCGTTGAAGATAATACGAGGAACTATGGCTACACCTTC.

This rearrangement joins TRBV19 to TRBJ2-2, with D perhaps being TRBD1 or TRBD2 (7 bases each). The CDR3 covers 17 residues. Germline CDR1 LNHDA, CDR2 SQIVND (reference sequence). The V end was cut by 7 bases, the J end by 3 bases, with 21 bases between. CDR3 region: CASNPRGRGGDTGELFF. For the CDR3, the DNA is TGTGCCAGTAACCCCCGTGGCAGGGGGGGGGACACCGGGGAGCTGTTTTTT.

This sequence joins TRBV19 and TRBJ2-6, with D hard to call. This CDR3 is built from 15 residues. V gave up 4 bases and J gave up 0 bases, with 7 bases separating them. The germline V gene encodes CDR1 LNHDA and CDR2 SQIVND (reference sequence). The CDR3 DNA reads as TGTGCCAGTAGTAGTGGCGACTCTGGGGCCAACGTCCTGACTTTC. As protein: CASSSGDSGANVLTF.

The V and J genes are TRBV27 and TRBJ2-5, with D perhaps TRBD2 (8 bases). V gave up 7 bases and J gave up 2 bases, with 17 bases separating them. Germline V gene data show CDR1 as MNHEY and CDR2 as SMNVEV (reference sequence). This CDR3 has 15 amino acids. Written as DNA, the CDR3 is TGTGCCAGCATGGGACAGCGGGGGATTCAAGAGACCCAGTACTTC. Translation: CASMGQRGIQETQYF.